A single sample gave rise to the 31 T cell receptor beta chains below, sequenced in a study of shared clonotypes between healthy human individuals. Sequenced by immunoSEQ multiplex PCR; TCRdb stores in-frame clones only, minus some. The sample shows around 500,000 clones, 70% to 80% of them seen only once. Sequenced material: PBMCs. Receptors were obtained from a woman in her forties in good health. Some clones in this sample may be carry-over from other donors' samples.

This clone was picked up a small number of times. V is TRBV6-1 and J is TRBJ1-5; perhaps TRBD1 as D (5 bases). The CDR3 loop spans 17 amino acids. The germline V and J ends were trimmed by 4 bases and 4 bases, with 20 bases remaining between them. Germline V gives CDR1 MNHNS, CDR2 SASEGT. CDR3 DNA: TGTGCCAGCAGTGCCCGCGGGGGACGGGCGGAAAATCAGCCCCAGCATTTT. Translating it yields CASSARGGRAENQPQHF.

V is TRBV10-2 and J is TRBJ2-1; no firm D call. The CDR3 is 17 residues long. V was pared by 10 bases and J by 0 bases, with 22 bases between. Germline-derived CDR1 and CDR2 are WSHSY and SAAADI. This CDR3 is CATALHSDGNSYNEQFF. The CDR3 DNA follows: TGCGCCACCGCGCTACACTCAGACGGTAACTCCTACAATGAGCAGTTCTTC.

The chain links TRBV9 to TRBJ1-1; D perhaps matches TRBD1 (6 bases). This CDR3 has 12 residues. Germline CDR1 is SGDLS and CDR2 is YYNGEE. V was pared by 4 bases and J by 5 bases, with 9 bases between. Here the CDR3 DNA reads TGTGCCAGCAGCCGAGGGGGGACTGAAGCTTTCTTT. It yields the protein CASSRGGTEAFF. Complete variable domain (other parts from reference TRBV9 and TRBJ1-1): DSGVTQTPKHLITATGQRVTLRCSPRSGDLSVYWYQQSLDQGLQFLIQYYNGEERAKGNILERFSAQQFPDLHSELNLSSLELGDSALYFCASSRGGTEAFFGQGTRLTVV.

The CDR3 nucleotides read TGTGCCAGCAGCGTTGGACTATCCTCCTACGAGCAGTACTTC. Amino acids: CASSVGLSSYEQYF. The chain joins TRBV7-9 to TRBJ2-7, with a tentative D call TRBD2 (6 bases). The CDR3 covers 14 residues. CDR1 and CDR2 from the germline V gene are SEHNR and FQNEAQ (reference sequence). The V and J ends lost 5 bases and 0 bases respectively, with 11 bases between them.

The chain joins TRBV13 to TRBJ2-1; 9 bases are a match to TRBD2. Germline CDR1 PRHDT, CDR2 FYEKMQ (reference sequence). This CDR3 is 19 amino acids long. After removal of 5 bases from V and 0 bases from J, the junction contained 14 bases not matched to a gene. In DNA, the CDR3 is TGTGCCAGCAGCCCCCCGGGACTAGCCTACGGGAGCTCCTACAATGAGCAGTTCTTC. Protein sequence: CASSPPGLAYGSSYNEQFF.

This chain uses TRBV4-3 with TRBJ1-5; D call uncertain. The V and J ends lost 0 bases and 4 bases respectively, with 16 bases between them. The CDR3 totals 17 residues. Germline V gives CDR1 LGHNA, CDR2 YSLEER. The CDR3 nucleotides read TGCGCCAGCAGCCAAGATCTGAGTCCCGTAATGAATCAGCCCCAGCATTTT. This translates into CASSQDLSPVMNQPQHF.

This rearrangement joins TRBV10-3 to TRBJ1-2, with 7 nucleotides matching TRBD1. The CDR3 is 18 amino acids. Germline loops: CDR1 ENHRY, CDR2 SYGVKD. The V segment lost 3 bases and the J segment 0 bases; nucleotides outside the gene matches: 13. For the CDR3, the DNA is TGTGCCATCAGTGATGATCGACAGGGAGATATCACTAACTATGGCTACACCTTC. Its translation: CAISDDRQGDITNYGYTF.

This rearrangement joins TRBV7-3 to TRBJ2-5, with D perhaps TRBD1 (6 bases). V lost 4 bases and J 8 bases, leaving 14 bases between the germline ends. The CDR3 is 13 residues long. Per the germline V gene, CDR1 is SGHTA and CDR2 is FQGTGA. The CDR3 sequence is CASSSSTGETQYF. The CDR3 DNA sequence: TGTGCCAGCAGCTCGTCGACAGGCGAAACCCAGTACTTC.

This clone was seen only once. The chain employs TRBV5-1 and TRBJ1-1, with D maybe TRBD1 (6 bases). This CDR3 has 15 residues. Between the trimmed V and J ends, which lost 1 base and 8 bases, there was a span of 18 bases. Germline CDR1 is SGHRS and CDR2 is YFSETQ. The CDR3 DNA reads as TGCGCCAGCAGCTTGTCGCAGGGGCTCCGGTTGGAAGCTTTCTTT. This gives the protein CASSLSQGLRLEAFF.

This chain connects TRBV5-6 to TRBJ1-5; 9 nucleotides match TRBD1. The junction had 8 bases not matched to a gene; V was cut back by 1 base and J by 6 bases. Germline V lookup: CDR1 SGHDT, CDR2 YYEEEE. There are 16 residues in the CDR3. The CDR3 is CASSLQQGAWGQPQHF. In nucleotides, the CDR3 is TGTGCCAGCAGCTTGCAACAGGGGGCCTGGGGTCAGCCCCAGCATTTT.

About this clone itself: A far larger clone lies a single base away; this is likely a read error. The same CDR3 is also encoded by other DNA sequences in this sample. This chain connects TRBV30 to TRBJ1-2; 7 nucleotides match TRBD1. Germline CDR1 is GTSNPN and CDR2 is SVGIG (reference sequence). CDR3 length: 14 amino acids. Here the CDR3 reads CAWNGKGGVGGYTF. The DNA for the CDR3 is TGTGCCTGGAACGGCAAAGGTGGCGTAGGGGGCTACACCTTT.

This chain links TRBV6-1 with TRBJ1-5; unclear D gene. The V end lost 7 bases, the J end lost 9 bases, and 13 bases lay between the germline ends. The CDR3 runs to 12 residues. Germline CDR1 reads MNHNS; CDR2 reads SASEGT. CDR3 residues: CASNHDERPQHF. CDR3 in DNA: TGTGCCAGCAACCACGACGAACGGCCCCAGCATTTT.

The CDR3 DNA follows: TGTGCCAGCAGTAAGACACTAGCGGGAGGGACCTACGAGCAGTACTTC. Encoded protein: CASSKTLAGGTYEQYF. The rearrangement uses TRBV27 and TRBJ2-7, with TRBD2 identical over 13 bases. The CDR3 is 16 amino acids. V shed 5 bases and J 2 bases; nucleotides not matched to a gene: 6. Germline CDR1 reads MNHEY; CDR2 reads SMNVEV (reference sequence).

The chain couples TRBV2 to TRBJ2-7; no firm D call. V lost 6 bases and J lost 4, with 4 bases in between. CDR3 length: 10 residues. Looked up from germline, CDR1 is SNHLY and CDR2 is FYNNEI. In DNA, the CDR3 is TGTGCCAGCAGCTTATACGAGCAGTACTTC. Translation gives CASSLYEQYF.

The rearrangement joins TRBV5-1 to TRBJ2-2; 9 positions match TRBD1. Per germline, CDR1 SGHRS and CDR2 YFSETQ. The length of the CDR3 is 14 residues. The trim removed 0 bases at V and 6 bases at J, leaving 0 bases unmatched. The CDR3, as DNA: TGCGCCAGCAGCTTGGGACAGGGGGCCGGGGAGCTGTTTTTT. Translating gives CASSLGQGAGELFF.

This chain uses TRBV28 with TRBJ2-7; TRBD1 is a possible D gene (7 bases). The V end was cut by 4 bases, the J end by 11 bases, with 27 bases between. The CDR3 is 16 residues long. Germline V gene data show CDR1 as MDHEN and CDR2 as SYDVKM. This chain's CDR3 is CASSSPGDSRPLREYF. The CDR3 DNA reads TGTGCCAGCAGTTCCCCGGGGGACAGCCGCCCATTGAGGGAGTACTTC.

V usage is TRBV6-1 and J usage is TRBJ2-7; a weak D match, TRBD2 (6 bases). Trimming took off 3 bases at V and 6 bases at J, with 12 bases between the two ends. The CDR3 runs to 13 residues. Germline loops: CDR1 MNHNS, CDR2 SASEGT. The CDR3 sequence: CASSDTPEGEQYF. The CDR3 coding sequence is TGTGCCAGCAGTGACACCCCGGAGGGCGAGCAGTACTTC.

About this clone: This may be a read error: a much more frequent sequence differs by one nucleotide. The chain is built from TRBV30 and TRBJ1-2, with D possibly TRBD1 on 5 matching bases. Deletions cut 0 bases from V and 5 bases from J, with 10 bases between. This CDR3 is 13 amino acids long. Germline CDR1 and CDR2: GTSNPN and SVGIG (reference sequence). The CDR3: CAWSVQAGYGYTF. CDR3 coding DNA: TGTGCCTGGAGTGTACAGGCGGGGTATGGCTACACCTTC.

The chain joins TRBV5-1 to TRBJ2-1; perhaps D is TRBD1 or TRBD2 (5 bases each). Germline loops: CDR1 SGHRS, CDR2 YFSETQ. V was shortened by 4 bases and J by 6 bases, with 17 bases between the two germline ends. The CDR3 covers 15 residues. The CDR3 spells CASSPDSNGANEQFF. Here the CDR3 DNA reads TGCGCCAGCAGCCCGGACTCAAACGGGGCCAATGAGCAGTTCTTC.

The rearrangement links TRBV7-2 to TRBJ2-7; 7 positions match TRBD1. The CDR3 covers 14 residues. J was trimmed by 2 bases and V by 4 bases; bases with no gene match: 5. Germline V gives CDR1 SGHTA, CDR2 FQGNSA. CDR3 loop: CASSSRQGTYEQYF. CDR3 coding DNA: TGTGCCAGCAGCTCCCGACAGGGCACCTACGAGCAGTACTTC.

The chain recombines TRBV4-1 with TRBJ1-3; tentative D call: TRBD1 (5 bases). The CDR3 length is 16 residues. V was clipped by 1 base and J by 0 bases, with 10 bases between them. Germline V CDR1 and CDR2: MGHRA, YSYEKL. CDR3 amino acids: CASSQVGAGSGNTIYF. In nucleotides, the CDR3 is TGCGCCAGCAGCCAAGTTGGGGCAGGCTCTGGAAACACCATATATTTT.

The V and J genes are TRBV10-2 and TRBJ2-2, with 8 bases aligning to TRBD1. The ends lost 6 bases at V and 1 base at J; junction bases unmatched: 1. The CDR3 has 14 residues. CDR1 and CDR2 from the germline V gene are WSHSY and SAAADI. The CDR3 loop is CASRDRGNTGELFF. CDR3 nucleotide sequence: TGCGCCAGCAGAGACAGGGGGAACACCGGGGAGCTGTTTTTT.

In DNA, the CDR3 is TGTGCCAGCAGCTTTCAATCCGAGCAGTACTTC. This sequence encodes CASSFQSEQYF. The chain combines TRBV13 with TRBJ2-7; D ambiguous. The germline V gene encodes CDR1 PRHDT and CDR2 FYEKMQ (reference sequence). V lost 3 bases to trimming and J lost 6 bases, with 6 bases between them. This CDR3 spans 11 amino acids.

The chain uses TRBV7-2 and TRBJ2-7, with D unresolved. Per the germline V gene, CDR1 is SGHTA and CDR2 is FQGNSA. V lost 3 bases and J lost 2, with 11 bases in between. The CDR3 is 14 residues long. CDR3 sequence reads: CASSLWRETYEQYF. The CDR3 region has the DNA TGTGCCAGCAGCTTGTGGCGCGAAACCTACGAGCAGTACTTC.

As concerns this clone: One end of the junction is discordant with germline, which a read error may explain. This chain connects TRBV15 to TRBJ2-3, with D perhaps matching TRBD2 (6 bases). CDR3 size: 18 residues. Looked up from germline, CDR1 is LNHNV and CDR2 is YYDKDF (reference sequence). Here the CDR3 reads CAASRDLGGTLYTDTQYF. CDR3 DNA sequence: TGTGCCGCCAGCAGAGATTTAGGCGGGACCCTATACACAGATACGCAGTATTTT.

V and J are TRBV7-9 and TRBJ2-2; D remains ambiguous. Germline V gene data show CDR1 as SEHNR and CDR2 as FQNEAQ (reference sequence). This CDR3 region has 14 residues. Trimming left V 7 bases short and J 0 bases short, with 9 bases between. CDR3 in DNA: TGTGCCAGCACGCAACAGACGAACACCGGGGAGCTGTTTTTT. Translated, it gives CASTQQTNTGELFF. Drawing the rest from reference TRBV7-9 and TRBJ2-2, the complete variable domain is DTGVSQNPRHKITKRGQNVTFRCDPISEHNRLYWYRQTLGQGPEFLTYFQNEAQLEKSRLLSDRFSAERPKGSFSTLEIQRTEQGDSAMYLCASTQQTNTGELFFGEGSRLTVL.

The chain couples TRBV5-6 to TRBJ2-7; D is unresolved. This CDR3 contains 12 residues. Trimming took off 4 bases at V and 2 bases at J, with 7 bases between the two ends. Germline V CDR1 and CDR2: SGHDT, YYEEEE. The CDR3 sequence: CASSKGTYEQYF. For the CDR3, the DNA is TGTGCCAGCAGCAAAGGGACCTACGAGCAGTACTTC.

This rearrangement joins TRBV19 to TRBJ2-1; D perhaps matches TRBD2 (6 bases). This CDR3 comprises 14 residues. Between the trimmed V and J ends, which lost 5 bases and 5 bases, there was a span of 13 bases. Germline CDR1 LNHDA, CDR2 SQIVND (reference sequence). CDR3 nucleotide sequence: TGTGCCAGTAGTCCAACGCTAGCGAACAATGAGCAGTTCTTC. This codes for CASSPTLANNEQFF. The variable domain in full, completed from reference TRBV19 and TRBJ2-1, reads DGGITQSPKYLFRKEGQNVTLSCEQNLNHDAMYWYRQDPGQGLRLIYYSQIVNDFQKGDIAEGYSVSREKKESFPLTVTSAQKNPTAFYLCASSPTLANNEQFFGPGTRLTVL.

This clone was counted a few times. The CDR3 sequence is CASSQTGVLGYTF. CDR3 DNA: TGTGCCAGCAGCCAGACAGGGGTGCTTGGCTACACCTTC. The chain carries TRBV7-6 and TRBJ1-2; 8 nucleotides agree with TRBD1. CDR3 size: 13 residues. The junction had 6 bases not matched to a gene; V was cut back by 5 bases and J by 7 bases. In germline, CDR1 is SGHVS, CDR2 FNYEAQ.

On this clone: The sample has other DNA sequences that encode this CDR3 too. The rearrangement links TRBV18 to TRBJ1-5; TRBD1 aligns across 9 bases. Looked up from germline, CDR1 is KGHSH and CDR2 is LQKENI. V lost 5 bases to trimming and J lost 1 base; unmatched junction nucleotides: 3. The CDR3 consists of 15 residues. CDR3 protein: CASSEQGASNQPQHF. The CDR3 coding sequence is TGTGCCAGCTCAGAACAGGGGGCGAGCAATCAGCCCCAGCATTTT.

This chain joins TRBV5-6 and TRBJ2-7; 9 positions match TRBD2. The V gene's germline CDR1 is SGHDT and CDR2 YYEEEE. The CDR3 length is 13 residues. Trimming at V came to 4 bases and at J to 4 bases, leaving 3 bases not matched to a gene. The CDR3 coding sequence is TGTGCCAGCAGCCATAGCGGGAGTTACGAGCAGTACTTC. Protein: CASSHSGSYEQYF.